This is a list of T cell receptor beta chains from one sample in a study of shared clonotypes between healthy human individuals. Repertoires were generated with immunoSEQ multiplex PCR, while TCRdb's copy carries only in-frame clones and drops some. The sample holds about 580,000 clones, roughly 98% seen once. Sequences were obtained from naive CD8+ T cells sorted from blood. The receptors derive from a man aged 30-40 years in good health. CDR3s include the opening cysteine and the closing phenylalanine or tryptophan. The D gene is left open where the match is weak. Clone size is stated in some rows and not others, as once, few, many or a class when expanded.

j_call: TRBJ2-1; d_call: -; cdr3_length: 17; clone_size: once; v_call: TRBV27; cdr3_nt: TGTGCCAGCAGCCCTACTAGTCTGGGCGACAGTGGGAATGAGCAGTTCTTC; cdr3_aa: CASSPTSLGDSGNEQFF
j_call: TRBJ2-7; d_call: TRBD1; cdr3_length: 14; clone_size: -; v_call: TRBV11-2; cdr3_nt: TGTGCCAGCAGCGTGTACAGGGGTCCCTACGAGCAGTACTTC; cdr3_aa: CASSVYRGPYEQYF
j_call: TRBJ1-2; d_call: -; cdr3_length: 14; clone_size: -; v_call: TRBV7-9; cdr3_nt: TGTGCCAGCAGCTTACCTGAGGACAGATATGGCTACACCTTC; cdr3_aa: CASSLPEDRYGYTF
j_call: TRBJ2-3; d_call: TRBD2; cdr3_length: 21; clone_size: once; v_call: TRBV27; cdr3_nt: TGTGCCAGCAGTTTCCTTCAGGGGGGACTAGCGGGAGAGATTAGCACAGATACGCAGTATTTT; cdr3_aa: CASSFLQGGLAGEISTDTQYF
j_call: TRBJ2-3; d_call: TRBD1; cdr3_length: 12; clone_size: -; v_call: TRBV27; cdr3_nt: TGTGCCAGCAGTTTGACAGGGGATGCGCAGTATTTT; cdr3_aa: CASSLTGDAQYF
j_call: TRBJ1-5; d_call: -; cdr3_length: 14; clone_size: -; v_call: TRBV2; cdr3_nt: TGTGCCAGCGGCAAACTAATGGATAATCAGCCCCAGCATTTT; cdr3_aa: CASGKLMDNQPQHF
j_call: TRBJ2-7; d_call: TRBD2; cdr3_length: 15; clone_size: -; v_call: TRBV29-1; cdr3_nt: TGCAGCGTTGAAGAAAGCGGGAGGGCATCCTACGAGCAGTACTTC; cdr3_aa: CSVEESGRASYEQYF
j_call: TRBJ2-2; d_call: -; cdr3_length: 12; clone_size: -; v_call: TRBV28; cdr3_nt: TGTGCCAGCAGTTTAGGCTCCGGGGAGCTGTTTTTT; cdr3_aa: CASSLGSGELFF
j_call: TRBJ2-7; d_call: -; cdr3_length: 14; clone_size: -; v_call: TRBV27; cdr3_nt: TGTGCCAGCAGAACGAGACAGACGGTCTACGAGCAGTACTTC; cdr3_aa: CASRTRQTVYEQYF
j_call: TRBJ2-7; d_call: -; cdr3_length: 13; clone_size: -; v_call: TRBV6-6; cdr3_nt: TGTGCCAGCAGTTACCGGGACCCCTACGAGCAGTACTTC; cdr3_aa: CASSYRDPYEQYF
j_call: TRBJ1-2; d_call: -; cdr3_length: 15; clone_size: -; v_call: TRBV9; cdr3_nt: TGTGCCAGCAGCCAGGATCAGAGTTCGTTCTATGGCTACACCTTC; cdr3_aa: CASSQDQSSFYGYTF
j_call: TRBJ2-1; d_call: TRBD2; cdr3_length: 15; clone_size: -; v_call: TRBV11-1; cdr3_nt: TGTGCCAGCAGCCCCAGGAGACTAGCGGGAGATGAGCAGTTCTTC; cdr3_aa: CASSPRRLAGDEQFF
j_call: TRBJ2-2; d_call: -; cdr3_length: 13; clone_size: -; v_call: TRBV11-2; cdr3_nt: TGTGCCAGCAGCTTAACCGCGGCCGGGGAGCTGTTTTTT; cdr3_aa: CASSLTAAGELFF
j_call: TRBJ1-1; d_call: -; cdr3_length: 13; clone_size: -; v_call: TRBV29-1; cdr3_nt: TGCAGCTTCATGACAGACGCGAACACTGAAGCTTTCTTT; cdr3_aa: CSFMTDANTEAFF
j_call: TRBJ2-1; d_call: TRBD2; cdr3_length: 16; clone_size: -; v_call: TRBV11-2; cdr3_nt: TGTGCCAGCAGCTTAGGAAGCGGGAGGGCGGACAATGAGCAGTTCTTC; cdr3_aa: CASSLGSGRADNEQFF
j_call: TRBJ2-7; d_call: TRBD2; cdr3_length: 18; clone_size: -; v_call: TRBV13; cdr3_nt: TGTGCCAGCAGCTCGCCGGGACTAGCGGGAGAAAGGAATTACGAGCAGTACTTC; cdr3_aa: CASSSPGLAGERNYEQYF
j_call: TRBJ2-3; d_call: -; cdr3_length: 14; clone_size: -; v_call: TRBV7-9; cdr3_nt: TGTGCCAGCAGCGACATATCCTGGCCAGATACGCAGTATTTT; cdr3_aa: CASSDISWPDTQYF
j_call: TRBJ1-5; d_call: -; cdr3_length: 14; clone_size: -; v_call: TRBV27; cdr3_nt: TGTGCCAGCAGTTTAGCAGGGGGCAATCAGCCCCAGCATTTT; cdr3_aa: CASSLAGGNQPQHF
j_call: TRBJ1-1; d_call: TRBD1; cdr3_length: 16; clone_size: -; v_call: TRBV7-6; cdr3_nt: TGTGCCAGCAGCTATATCAAACAGGGGCGGAAGACTGAAGCTTTCTTT; cdr3_aa: CASSYIKQGRKTEAFF
j_call: TRBJ2-2; d_call: TRBD2; cdr3_length: 17; clone_size: -; v_call: TRBV29-1; cdr3_nt: TGCAGCGTTGAAGAATCGGGGGCGGGAGGTCGACCCGGGGAGCTGTTTTTT; cdr3_aa: CSVEESGAGGRPGELFF
j_call: TRBJ2-5; d_call: TRBD2; cdr3_length: 18; clone_size: once; v_call: TRBV14; cdr3_nt: TGTGCCAGCAGCCAAGATCCGGCTAGCGGGAGTTCTGGGGAGACCCAGTACTTC; cdr3_aa: CASSQDPASGSSGETQYF
j_call: TRBJ1-2; d_call: TRBD1; cdr3_length: 17; clone_size: -; v_call: TRBV4-1; cdr3_nt: TGCGCCAGCAGCCAAGTCCGACAGGGGTCGGCTTTGGATGGCTACACCTTC; cdr3_aa: CASSQVRQGSALDGYTF
j_call: TRBJ1-5; d_call: -; cdr3_length: 14; clone_size: -; v_call: TRBV30; cdr3_nt: TGTGCCTGGAGTACCGGGGTCAGGAATCAGCCCCAGCATTTT; cdr3_aa: CAWSTGVRNQPQHF
j_call: TRBJ2-3; d_call: -; cdr3_length: 17; clone_size: -; v_call: TRBV4-3; cdr3_nt: TGCGCCAGCAGCCAAGCTGGAGAGTGGGATGCACGAGATACGCAGTATTTT; cdr3_aa: CASSQAGEWDARDTQYF
j_call: TRBJ1-1; d_call: TRBD1; cdr3_length: 15; clone_size: -; v_call: TRBV13; cdr3_nt: TGTGCCAGCAGCTTATGGGGACAGCTGAACACTGAAGCTTTCTTT; cdr3_aa: CASSLWGQLNTEAFF
j_call: TRBJ2-7; d_call: -; cdr3_length: 13; clone_size: -; v_call: TRBV5-1; cdr3_nt: TGCGCCAGCAGCTTGCGCCAGAACTACGAGCAGTACTTC; cdr3_aa: CASSLRQNYEQYF
j_call: TRBJ2-7; d_call: -; cdr3_length: 12; clone_size: -; v_call: TRBV9; cdr3_nt: TGTGCCAGCAGCGTAAACGGTGCTCAGCAGTACTTC; cdr3_aa: CASSVNGAQQYF
j_call: TRBJ2-2; d_call: -; cdr3_length: 12; clone_size: -; v_call: TRBV10-1; cdr3_nt: TGCGCCAGCAGTGAGAGCGCCGGGGAGCTGTTTTTT; cdr3_aa: CASSESAGELFF
j_call: TRBJ1-4; d_call: -; cdr3_length: 15; clone_size: -; v_call: TRBV13; cdr3_nt: TGTGCCAGCAGCTTACAGCAGGCAACTAATGAAAAACTGTTTTTT; cdr3_aa: CASSLQQATNEKLFF
j_call: TRBJ2-3; d_call: -; cdr3_length: 12; clone_size: -; v_call: TRBV6-6; cdr3_nt: TGTGCCAGCAGTCCCCCGGGAGATACGCAGTATTTT; cdr3_aa: CASSPPGDTQYF
j_call: TRBJ2-7; d_call: -; cdr3_length: 13; clone_size: once; v_call: TRBV15; cdr3_nt: TGTGCCACCAGCTTTGGTGTCACCTACGAGCAGTACTTC; cdr3_aa: CATSFGVTYEQYF
j_call: TRBJ1-1; d_call: -; cdr3_length: 11; clone_size: few; v_call: TRBV5-4; cdr3_nt: TGTGCCAGCAGCGCACAAACTGAAGCTTTCTTT; cdr3_aa: CASSAQTEAFF
j_call: TRBJ1-5; d_call: TRBD1; cdr3_length: 15; clone_size: -; v_call: TRBV15; cdr3_nt: TGTGCCACGACCTTGGACAGGGGTTTCAATCAGCCCCAGCATTTT; cdr3_aa: CATTLDRGFNQPQHF
j_call: TRBJ2-3; d_call: -; cdr3_length: 12; clone_size: -; v_call: TRBV10-1; cdr3_nt: TGCGCCAGCAGTGAGTCGCTCGGTCCGCAGTATTTT; cdr3_aa: CASSESLGPQYF
j_call: TRBJ2-7; d_call: -; cdr3_length: 13; clone_size: -; v_call: TRBV6-5; cdr3_nt: TGTGCCAGCGGTCAAGCCCAGGGCTACGAGCAGTACTTC; cdr3_aa: CASGQAQGYEQYF
j_call: TRBJ2-2; d_call: TRBD2; cdr3_length: 15; clone_size: -; v_call: TRBV7-7; cdr3_nt: TGTGCTAGCAGCCAAGGGACTAGCTCGGCCGGGGAGCTGTTTTTT; cdr3_aa: CASSQGTSSAGELFF
j_call: TRBJ1-1; d_call: -; cdr3_length: 11; clone_size: -; v_call: TRBV20-1; cdr3_nt: TGCAGTGTTCTTCAGGGATTGGAAGCTTTCTTT; cdr3_aa: CSVLQGLEAFF
j_call: TRBJ2-7; d_call: -; cdr3_length: 14; clone_size: -; v_call: TRBV7-9; cdr3_nt: TGTGCCAGCAGCTTAGTAGGGTCCGGCTACGAGCAGTACTTC; cdr3_aa: CASSLVGSGYEQYF
j_call: TRBJ2-3; d_call: -; cdr3_length: 13; clone_size: -; v_call: TRBV30; cdr3_nt: TGTGCCTGGAGTTTTTCCACAGGGGATACGCAGTATTTT; cdr3_aa: CAWSFSTGDTQYF
j_call: TRBJ2-7; d_call: -; cdr3_length: 13; clone_size: -; v_call: TRBV5-6; cdr3_nt: TGTGCCAGCAGCTTGGTGGGCGTCTACGAGCAGTACTTC; cdr3_aa: CASSLVGVYEQYF
j_call: TRBJ2-2; d_call: TRBD1; cdr3_length: 12; clone_size: once; v_call: TRBV5-4; cdr3_nt: TGTGCCAGCTACAGGGGGAGCGGGGAGCTGTTTTTT; cdr3_aa: CASYRGSGELFF
j_call: TRBJ2-7; d_call: -; cdr3_length: 15; clone_size: -; v_call: TRBV5-4; cdr3_nt: TGTGCCAGCAGCTCCGGGACCTCGTTAAACTACGAGCAGTACTTC; cdr3_aa: CASSSGTSLNYEQYF
j_call: TRBJ2-1; d_call: -; cdr3_length: 14; clone_size: -; v_call: TRBV7-9; cdr3_nt: TGTGCCAGCACCCTCTTGGTTTTAGGGTCTGAGCAGTTCTTC; cdr3_aa: CASTLLVLGSEQFF
j_call: TRBJ1-2; d_call: -; cdr3_length: 15; clone_size: -; v_call: TRBV9; cdr3_nt: TGTGCCAGCAGCGTAGGTGGGGGGATCAACTATGGCTACACCTTC; cdr3_aa: CASSVGGGINYGYTF
j_call: TRBJ2-1; d_call: -; cdr3_length: 15; clone_size: -; v_call: TRBV7-9; cdr3_nt: TGTGCCAGCAGCTTTTCAGGGGCGGCCTACAATGAGCAGTTCTTC; cdr3_aa: CASSFSGAAYNEQFF
j_call: TRBJ2-1; d_call: TRBD2; cdr3_length: 13; clone_size: -; v_call: TRBV4-1; cdr3_nt: TGCGCCAGCAGCCAAGGGGAGGGCAATGAGCAGTTCTTC; cdr3_aa: CASSQGEGNEQFF
j_call: TRBJ2-1; d_call: TRBD2; cdr3_length: 15; clone_size: -; v_call: TRBV25-1; cdr3_nt: TGTGCCAGCAGTGAGCCTAGCGGGGAATACAATGAGCAGTTCTTC; cdr3_aa: CASSEPSGEYNEQFF
j_call: TRBJ2-1; d_call: TRBD2; cdr3_length: 16; clone_size: -; v_call: TRBV10-3; cdr3_nt: TGTGCCATCAGTGAGTCTCGGACTAGGTCCTACAATGAGCAGTTCTTC; cdr3_aa: CAISESRTRSYNEQFF
j_call: TRBJ2-5; d_call: -; cdr3_length: 14; clone_size: -; v_call: TRBV7-9; cdr3_nt: TGTGCCAGCAGCTTAGACAGGCCCCACCGGACCCAGTACTTC; cdr3_aa: CASSLDRPHRTQYF
j_call: TRBJ2-1; d_call: TRBD2; cdr3_length: 16; clone_size: -; v_call: TRBV7-2; cdr3_nt: TGTGCCAGCAACCCCGTGGGGGGGAAGGACTACAATGAGCAGTTCTTC; cdr3_aa: CASNPVGGKDYNEQFF
j_call: TRBJ2-1; d_call: -; cdr3_length: 16; clone_size: -; v_call: TRBV4-1; cdr3_nt: TGCGCCAGCAGCCAAGATATGTCTAGTTGGAAAAATGAGCAGTTCTTC; cdr3_aa: CASSQDMSSWKNEQFF
j_call: TRBJ2-1; d_call: TRBD2; cdr3_length: 13; clone_size: -; v_call: TRBV4-1; cdr3_nt: TGCGCCAGCAGCCCGGGACTAGCATGGGAGCAGTTCTTC; cdr3_aa: CASSPGLAWEQFF
j_call: TRBJ2-1; d_call: TRBD2; cdr3_length: 17; clone_size: -; v_call: TRBV11-3; cdr3_nt: TGTGCCAGCAGCTCCCTTAGCGGGAGGGCCTCGTGGGATGAGCAGTTCTTC; cdr3_aa: CASSSLSGRASWDEQFF
j_call: TRBJ2-1; d_call: TRBD2; cdr3_length: 15; clone_size: -; v_call: TRBV29-1; cdr3_nt: TGCAGCGTGGAACACCTTAGCGGGATAGGCAATGAGCAGTTCTTC; cdr3_aa: CSVEHLSGIGNEQFF
j_call: TRBJ2-5; d_call: -; cdr3_length: 15; clone_size: -; v_call: TRBV27; cdr3_nt: TGTGCCAGCAGTTTGCGCTTTCGGGGGCACGAGACCCAGTACTTC; cdr3_aa: CASSLRFRGHETQYF